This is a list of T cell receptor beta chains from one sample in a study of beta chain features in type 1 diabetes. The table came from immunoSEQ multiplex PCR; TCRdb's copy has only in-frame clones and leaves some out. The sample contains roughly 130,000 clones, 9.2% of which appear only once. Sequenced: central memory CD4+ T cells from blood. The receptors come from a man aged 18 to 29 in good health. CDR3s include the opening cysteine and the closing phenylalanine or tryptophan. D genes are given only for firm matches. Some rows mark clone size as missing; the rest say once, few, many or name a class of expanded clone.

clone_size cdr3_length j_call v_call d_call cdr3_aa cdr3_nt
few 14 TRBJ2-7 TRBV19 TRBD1 CASSARQGAYEQYF TGTGCCAGTAGTGCTAGGCAGGGGGCCTACGAGCAGTACTTC
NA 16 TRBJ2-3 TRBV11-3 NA CASSPGGTESTDTQYF TGTGCCAGCAGCCCAGGAGGGACAGAAAGCACAGATACGCAGTATTTT
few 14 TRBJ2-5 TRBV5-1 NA CASSSGEFQETQYF TGCGCCAGCAGCTCGGGGGAATTCCAAGAGACCCAGTACTTC
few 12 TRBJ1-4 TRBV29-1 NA CSVTGYGEKLFF TGCAGCGTCACAGGGTATGGGGAAAAACTGTTTTTT
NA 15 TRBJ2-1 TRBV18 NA CASSPPQGVVNEQFF TGTGCCAGCTCACCACCGCAGGGCGTCGTCAATGAGCAGTTCTTC
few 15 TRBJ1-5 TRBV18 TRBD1 CASSKGQVSNQPQHF TGTGCCAGCTCAAAAGGACAGGTTAGCAATCAGCCCCAGCATTTT
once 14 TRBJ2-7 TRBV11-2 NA CASSLSQGIHEQYF TGTGCCAGCAGCTTGAGTCAGGGTATCCACGAGCAGTACTTC
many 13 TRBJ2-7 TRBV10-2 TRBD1 CASSGQGASEQYF TGCGCCAGCAGTGGCCAGGGGGCCTCCGAGCAGTACTTC
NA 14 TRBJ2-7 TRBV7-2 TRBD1 CASSLRQGNYEQYF TGTGCCAGCAGCCTTAGACAGGGGAATTACGAGCAGTACTTC
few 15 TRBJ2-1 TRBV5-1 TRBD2 CASRTSGDSYNEQFF TGCGCCAGCAGGACTAGCGGCGACTCCTACAATGAGCAGTTCTTC
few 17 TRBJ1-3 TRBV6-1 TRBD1 CASSELGTGVSGNTIYF TGTGCCAGCAGTGAATTGGGGACAGGAGTCTCTGGAAACACCATATATTTT
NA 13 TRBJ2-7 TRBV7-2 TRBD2 CASSSGLFNEQYF TGTGCCAGCAGCTCGGGACTATTCAACGAGCAGTACTTC
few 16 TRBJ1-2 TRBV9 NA CASSVAPGVGSYGYTF TGTGCCAGCAGCGTAGCTCCAGGGGTTGGGTCGTATGGCTACACCTTC
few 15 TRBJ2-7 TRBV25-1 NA CASSRGRGGVYEQYF TGTGCCAGCAGTAGGGGGAGGGGTGGGGTCTACGAGCAGTACTTC